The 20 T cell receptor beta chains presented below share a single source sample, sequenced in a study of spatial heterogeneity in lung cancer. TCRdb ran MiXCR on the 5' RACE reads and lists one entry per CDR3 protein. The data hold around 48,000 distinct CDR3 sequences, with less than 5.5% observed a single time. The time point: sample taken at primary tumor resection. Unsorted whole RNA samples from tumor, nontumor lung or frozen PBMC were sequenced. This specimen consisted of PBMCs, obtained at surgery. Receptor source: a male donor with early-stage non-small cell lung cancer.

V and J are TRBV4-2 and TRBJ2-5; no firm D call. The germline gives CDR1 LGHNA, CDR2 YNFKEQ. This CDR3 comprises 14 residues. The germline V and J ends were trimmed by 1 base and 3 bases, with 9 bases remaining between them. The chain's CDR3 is CASSQVRSKETQYF. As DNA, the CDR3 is TGTGCCAGCAGCCAAGTTCGATCTAAAGAGACCCAGTACTTC.

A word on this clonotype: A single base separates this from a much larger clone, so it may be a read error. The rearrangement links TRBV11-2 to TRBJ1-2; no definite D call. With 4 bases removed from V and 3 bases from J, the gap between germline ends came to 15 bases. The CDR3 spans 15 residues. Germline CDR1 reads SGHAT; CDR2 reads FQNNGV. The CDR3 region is CASSSVRGSDYGYTF. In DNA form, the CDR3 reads TGTGCCAGCAGCTCTGTCCGGGGTTCTGACTATGGCTACACCTTC.

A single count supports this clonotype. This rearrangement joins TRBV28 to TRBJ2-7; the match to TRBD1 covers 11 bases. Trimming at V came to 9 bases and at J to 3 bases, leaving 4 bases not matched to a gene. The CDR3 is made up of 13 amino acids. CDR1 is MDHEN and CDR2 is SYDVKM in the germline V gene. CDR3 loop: CASWDRGVYEQYF. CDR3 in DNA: TGTGCCAGTTGGGACAGGGGGGTCTACGAGCAGTACTTC.

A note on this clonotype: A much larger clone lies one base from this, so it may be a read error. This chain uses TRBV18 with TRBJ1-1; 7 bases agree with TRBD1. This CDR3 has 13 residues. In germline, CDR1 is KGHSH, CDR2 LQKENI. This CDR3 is CANSLRQGDQAFF. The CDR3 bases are TGTGCCAACTCACTACGACAGGGAGACCAAGCTTTCTTT.

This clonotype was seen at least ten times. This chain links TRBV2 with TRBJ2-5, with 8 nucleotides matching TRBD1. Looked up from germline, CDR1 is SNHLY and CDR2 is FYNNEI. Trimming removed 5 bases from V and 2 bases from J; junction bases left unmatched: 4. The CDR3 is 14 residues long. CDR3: CASSRQGAQETQYF. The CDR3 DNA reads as TGTGCCAGCAGTCGGCAGGGGGCACAAGAGACCCAGTACTTC.

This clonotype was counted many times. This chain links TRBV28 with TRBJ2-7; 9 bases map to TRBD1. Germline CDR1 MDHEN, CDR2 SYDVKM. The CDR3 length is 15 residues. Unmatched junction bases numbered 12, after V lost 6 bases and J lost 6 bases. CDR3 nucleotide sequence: TGTGCCAGCAGAACTCCGGGACAGGGTTTGGGCGAGCAGTACTTC. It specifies CASRTPGQGLGEQYF.

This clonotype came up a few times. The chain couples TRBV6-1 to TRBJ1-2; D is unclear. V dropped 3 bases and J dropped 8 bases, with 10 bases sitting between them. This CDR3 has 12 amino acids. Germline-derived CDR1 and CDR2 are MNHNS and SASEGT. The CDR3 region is CASSETPQGYTF. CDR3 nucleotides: TGTGCCAGCAGTGAGACCCCCCAAGGCTACACCTTC.

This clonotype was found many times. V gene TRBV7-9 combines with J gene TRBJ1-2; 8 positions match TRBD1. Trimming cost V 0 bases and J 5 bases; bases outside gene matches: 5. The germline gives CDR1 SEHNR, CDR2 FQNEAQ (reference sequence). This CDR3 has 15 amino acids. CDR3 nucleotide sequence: TGTGCCAGCAGCTTAGCTGGGACAGGCCTATATGGCTACACCTTC. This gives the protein CASSLAGTGLYGYTF. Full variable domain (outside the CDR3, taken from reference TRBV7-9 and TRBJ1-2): DTGVSQNPRHKITKRGQNVTFRCDPISEHNRLYWYRQTLGQGPEFLTYFQNEAQLEKSRLLSDRFSAERPKGSFSTLEIQRTEQGDSAMYLCASSLAGTGLYGYTFGSGTRLTVV.

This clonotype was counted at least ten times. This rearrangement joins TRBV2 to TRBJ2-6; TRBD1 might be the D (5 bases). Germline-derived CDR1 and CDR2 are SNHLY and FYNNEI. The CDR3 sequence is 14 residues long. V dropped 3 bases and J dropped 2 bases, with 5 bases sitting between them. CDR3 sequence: CASSDRAGANVLTF. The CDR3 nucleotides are TGTGCCAGCAGTGACAGGGCTGGGGCCAACGTCCTGACTTTC.

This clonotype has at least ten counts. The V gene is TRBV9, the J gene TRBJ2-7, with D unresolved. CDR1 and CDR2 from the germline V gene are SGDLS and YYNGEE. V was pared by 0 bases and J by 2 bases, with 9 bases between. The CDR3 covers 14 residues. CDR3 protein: CASSVGAATYEQYF. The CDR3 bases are TGTGCCAGCAGCGTAGGGGCAGCCACCTACGAGCAGTACTTC.

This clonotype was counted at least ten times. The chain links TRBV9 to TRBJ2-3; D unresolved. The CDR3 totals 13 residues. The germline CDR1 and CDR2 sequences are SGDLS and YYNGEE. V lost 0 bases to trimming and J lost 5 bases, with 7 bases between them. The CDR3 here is CASSVEVLDTQYF. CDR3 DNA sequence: TGTGCCAGCAGCGTAGAAGTCCTAGATACGCAGTATTTT.

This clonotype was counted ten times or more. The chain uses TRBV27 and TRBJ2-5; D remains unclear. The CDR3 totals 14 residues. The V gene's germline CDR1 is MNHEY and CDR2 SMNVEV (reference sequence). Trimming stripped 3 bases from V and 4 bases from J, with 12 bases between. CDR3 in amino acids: CASSLLGKRETQYF. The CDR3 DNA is TGTGCCAGCAGTTTGTTAGGAAAGCGAGAGACCCAGTACTTC.

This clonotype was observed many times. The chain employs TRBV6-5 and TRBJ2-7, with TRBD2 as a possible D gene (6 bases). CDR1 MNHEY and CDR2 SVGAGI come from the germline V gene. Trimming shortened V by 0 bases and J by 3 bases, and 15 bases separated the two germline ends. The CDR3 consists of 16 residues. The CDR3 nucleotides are TGTGCCAGCAGTTACTCGGGGGGATCTAACATCTACGAGCAGTACTTC. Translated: CASSYSGGSNIYEQYF.

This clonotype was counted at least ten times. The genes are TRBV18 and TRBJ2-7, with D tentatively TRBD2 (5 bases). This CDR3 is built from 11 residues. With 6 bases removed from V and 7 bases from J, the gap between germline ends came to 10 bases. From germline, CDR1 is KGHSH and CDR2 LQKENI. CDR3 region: CASSPGREQYF. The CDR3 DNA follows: TGTGCCAGCTCCCCGGGAAGGGAGCAGTACTTC.

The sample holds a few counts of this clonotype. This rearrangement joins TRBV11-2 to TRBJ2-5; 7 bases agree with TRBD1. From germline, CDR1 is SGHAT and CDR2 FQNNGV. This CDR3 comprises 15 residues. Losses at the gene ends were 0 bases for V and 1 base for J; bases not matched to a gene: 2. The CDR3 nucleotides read TGTGCCAGCAGCTTAGACGGACAGGCCCAAGAGACCCAGTACTTC. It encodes CASSLDGQAQETQYF.

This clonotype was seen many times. DNA of the CDR3: TGTGCCAGCTCACCCCCGGGGGGTGAGCAGTTCTTC. The encoded protein is CASSPPGGEQFF. The chain has TRBV18 and TRBJ2-1; 7 bases are a match to TRBD2. With V trimmed by 3 bases and J by 9 bases, 2 bases remained unmatched. Germline lookup yields CDR1 KGHSH and CDR2 LQKENI. The CDR3 runs to 12 residues.

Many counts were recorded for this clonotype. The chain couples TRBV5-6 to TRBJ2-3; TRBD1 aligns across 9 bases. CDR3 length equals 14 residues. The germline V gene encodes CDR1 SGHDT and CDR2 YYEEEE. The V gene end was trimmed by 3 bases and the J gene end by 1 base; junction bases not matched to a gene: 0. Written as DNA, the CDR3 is TGTGCCAGCAGCTGGGACAGGGGCACAGATACGCAGTATTTT. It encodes CASSWDRGTDTQYF.

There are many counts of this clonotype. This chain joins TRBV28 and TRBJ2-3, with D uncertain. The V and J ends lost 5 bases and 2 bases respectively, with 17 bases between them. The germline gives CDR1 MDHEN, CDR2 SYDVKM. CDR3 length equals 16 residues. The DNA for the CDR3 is TGTGCCAGCAGTGACCGAAGTAGCCGAATCACAGATACGCAGTATTTT. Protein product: CASSDRSSRITDTQYF.

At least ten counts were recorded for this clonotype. CDR3 DNA: TGTGCCAGCAGTTTAAACCAAGAGACCCAGTACTTC. The encoded protein is CASSLNQETQYF. The rearrangement joins TRBV6-1 to TRBJ2-5; the D is unclear. With 5 bases removed from V and 0 bases from J, the gap between germline ends came to 4 bases. This CDR3 contains 12 residues. CDR1 and CDR2 from the germline V gene are MNHNS and SASEGT.

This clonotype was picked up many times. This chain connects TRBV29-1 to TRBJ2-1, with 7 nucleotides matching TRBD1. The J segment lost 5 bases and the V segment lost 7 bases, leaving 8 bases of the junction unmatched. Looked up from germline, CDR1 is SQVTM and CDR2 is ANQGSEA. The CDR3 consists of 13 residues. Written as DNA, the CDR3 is TGCAGCGCGACAGGGTGGCTAGACAATGAGCAGTTCTTC. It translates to CSATGWLDNEQFF.